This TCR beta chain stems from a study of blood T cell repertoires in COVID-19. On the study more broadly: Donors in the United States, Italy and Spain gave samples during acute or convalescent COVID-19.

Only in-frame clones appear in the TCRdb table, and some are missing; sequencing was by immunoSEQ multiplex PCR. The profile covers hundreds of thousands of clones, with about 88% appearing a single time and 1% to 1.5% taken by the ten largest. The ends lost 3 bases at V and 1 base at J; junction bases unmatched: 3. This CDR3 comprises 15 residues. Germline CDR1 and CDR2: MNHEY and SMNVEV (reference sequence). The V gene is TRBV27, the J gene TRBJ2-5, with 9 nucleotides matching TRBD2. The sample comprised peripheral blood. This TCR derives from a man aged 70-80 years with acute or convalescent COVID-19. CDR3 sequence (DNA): TGTGCCAGCAGTTTCAAGCGGGGGGTCCAAGAGACCCAGTACTTC. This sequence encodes CASSFKRGVQETQYF.